This T cell receptor beta chain was captured in a study of post-analysis software for immune sequencing data. Study-level findings and limits: TRBV5-6, TRBV5-1 and TRBV20-1 were among four or five TRBV segments more frequent in patients than controls. Normalized Chao1 diversity was significantly lower in multiple sclerosis patients than in controls.

Germline V gene data show CDR1 as GTSNPN and CDR2 as SVGIG (reference sequence). The CDR3 loop spans 13 amino acids. Trimming took off 0 bases at V and 2 bases at J, with 2 bases between the two ends. With respect to this clonotype: Antigen: not known.

Unique molecular identifiers featured in each of the TCR beta cDNA libraries. Each batch of about 0.85 to 10 million T cells produced roughly 0.5 million cDNA molecules. TCRdb used MiXCR to reprocess the PCR reads, holding one entry per CDR3 protein. The sample consists of approximately 770,000 distinct CDR3 sequences, 46% of them appearing once. The material sequenced was blood. V usage is TRBV30 and J usage is TRBJ2-6; D is ambiguous. The receptor was isolated from a girl aged 5-17 years with multiple sclerosis. The CDR3 spells CAWSVTGANVLTF. CDR3 nucleotides: TGTGCCTGGAGTGTTACTGGGGCCAACGTCCTGACTTTC. Full variable domain (missing parts from reference TRBV30 and TRBJ2-6): SQTIHQWPATLVQPVGSPLSLECTVEGTSNPNLYWYRQAAGRGLQLLFYSVGIGQISSEVPQNLSASRPQDRQFILSSKKLLLSDSGFYLCAWSVTGANVLTFGAGSRLTVL.